This T cell receptor (beta chain) came from a study of blood T cell repertoires in COVID-19. The CDR3 is 15 amino acids. V dropped 6 bases and J dropped 1; count of bases not matched to a gene: 5. The germline CDR1 and CDR2 sequences are MNHEY and SVGAGI. Recruitment covered about 25 US areas and drew participants whose ages spanned roughly 18 to 95 years. Researchers sorted participants into cohorts using their self-reported clinical history. Exposed study participants had met a COVID-19 case within 2 weeks before entry. Data came from immunoSEQ multiplex PCR; TCRdb stores just in-frame clones and leaves some out. The data show around 250,000 clones, around 84% seen once.

The source of this sequence is a man aged 40-55 years who had been exposed to COVID-19. The chain joins TRBV6-5 to TRBJ1-5; 8 bases line up with TRBD1. Sequencing was performed on PBMCs or T cells enriched from blood (not recorded which). The CDR3 DNA sequence: TGTGCCAGCAGGCAGACAGGGGAGAGCAATCAGCCCCAGCATTTT. Amino acids: CASRQTGESNQPQHF.